This T cell receptor (beta chain) was identified during a study of blood T cell repertoires in COVID-19. Study-level information: Samples came from the United States, Italy and Spain, spanning acute and convalescent COVID-19. In each case, the material was cDNA or gDNA derived from T cells, B-cell-depleted T cells, or PBMCs.

This CDR3 is 15 amino acids long. CDR1 and CDR2 from the germline V gene are SGHDT and YYEEEE. Trimming took off 1 base at V and 2 bases at J, with 10 bases between the two ends. The table came from immunoSEQ multiplex PCR; TCRdb's copy has only in-frame clones and leaves some out. The table includes some 310,000 clones, 90% detected once. Followed longitudinally, the Seattle patients had been enrolled during active infection. Sequencing used peripheral blood. The sequence came from a woman aged 25 to 39 with COVID-19, enrolled during active disease. V and J are TRBV5-6 and TRBJ1-5, with no clear D. The CDR3, as DNA: TGTGCCAGCAGCTTGATGGTCCGGGGCAATCAGCCCCAGCATTTT. It specifies CASSLMVRGNQPQHF.